Following are 31 T cell receptor beta chains from one sample sequenced in a study of radiotherapy plus CTLA-4 blockade in lung cancer. Here immunoSEQ multiplex PCR was the method, and the copy in TCRdb shows in-frame clones only, minus some. In the table there are some 48,000 clones, around 88% of which are singletons. The material sequenced was peripheral blood, taken from a patient treated with radiotherapy plus ipilimumab. These receptors came from a human donor with non-small cell lung cancer that progressed on radiotherapy plus ipilimumab. Some clones in this sample may be carry-over from other donors' samples.

The chain carries TRBV5-1 and TRBJ1-1; D is unclear. V lost 4 bases and J 0 bases, leaving 10 bases between the germline ends. The germline V gene has CDR1 SGHRS and CDR2 YFSETQ. The CDR3 covers 14 residues. CDR3 in DNA: TGCGCCAGCAGCCCGTTACAGATGAACACTGAAGCTTTCTTT. This gives the protein CASSPLQMNTEAFF.

The DNA of the CDR3 is TGTGCCAGCAGCGCTTGGACAGGGGGCGAAAAACTGTTTTTT. It codes for CASSAWTGGEKLFF. This rearrangement joins TRBV9 to TRBJ1-4; 11 bases match TRBD1. Germline CDR1 and CDR2: SGDLS and YYNGEE. The CDR3 totals 14 residues. V was clipped by 3 bases and J by 8 bases; unmatched bases: 3.

This clone has more than one count but fewer than ten. The V gene is TRBV7-2, the J gene TRBJ1-5; 7 positions match TRBD1. Looked up from germline, CDR1 is SGHTA and CDR2 is FQGNSA. The CDR3 has 15 residues. The ends lost 5 bases at V and 3 bases at J; junction bases unmatched: 7. The CDR3 DNA follows: TGTGCCAGCAGCCAGGGGGGACTGTTCAATCAGCCCCAGCATTTT. Its protein is CASSQGGLFNQPQHF. The full variable domain, its missing parts supplied by reference TRBV7-2 and TRBJ1-5, is GAGVSQSPSNKVTEKGKDVELRCDPISGHTALYWYRQSLGQGLEFLIYFQGNSAPDKSGLPSDRFSAERTGGSVSTLTIQRTQQEDSAVYLCASSQGGLFNQPQHFGDGTRLSIL.

The chain is built from TRBV7-2 and TRBJ1-1, with 8 bases fitting TRBD1. Per germline, CDR1 SGHTA and CDR2 FQGNSA. V trimming: 4 bases; J trimming: 4 bases; junction bases outside the gene matches: 5. This CDR3 has 14 residues. CDR3 coding DNA: TGTGCCAGCAGCTCTTCCAGGGGGCCCACTGAAGCTTTCTTT. Its protein is CASSSSRGPTEAFF.

This sequence joins TRBV28 and TRBJ2-7, with 9 bases matching TRBD2. This CDR3 region has 15 residues. Germline CDR1 reads MDHEN; CDR2 reads SYDVKM. V was pared by 1 base and J by 6 bases, with 7 bases of the junction left unmatched. This CDR3 reads CASSLSGAGGFEQYF. The CDR3 DNA reads as TGTGCCAGCAGTTTATCCGGAGCGGGAGGTTTCGAGCAGTACTTC.

On this clone itself: An end of the junction differs from the germline gene, which may be a read error. J is TRBJ1-1 and V is TRBV18; D is unclear. The CDR3 is made up of 14 amino acids. Germline CDR1 and CDR2: KGHSH and LQKENI. The CDR3 nucleotides read TGTGCCGGCTCACCACCATCCAGCGGCTATGAAGCTTTCTTT. This codes for CAGSPPSSGYEAFF. Drawing the rest from reference TRBV18 and TRBJ1-1, the complete variable domain is NAGVMQNPRHLVRRRGQEARLRCSPMKGHSHVYWYRQLPEEGLKFMVYLQKENIIDESGMPKERFSAEFPKEGPSILRIQQVVRGDSAAYFCAGSPPSSGYEAFFGQGTRLTVV.

CDR3 in DNA: TGTGCCAGCAGGTCCCCCCCAGTGGGCAATCAGCCCCAGCATTTT. Amino acids: CASRSPPVGNQPQHF. The chain links TRBV9 to TRBJ1-5; D gene unclear. V dropped 5 bases and J dropped 2 bases, with 14 bases sitting between them. Germline V CDR1 and CDR2: SGDLS, YYNGEE. This CDR3 comprises 15 residues.

The DNA for the CDR3 is TGTGCTAGTGGTTTCCGGACAGAATCCTACGAGCAGTACTTC. Its translation: CASGFRTESYEQYF. The chain combines TRBV12-5 with TRBJ2-7; D possibly corresponds to TRBD1 (6 bases). This CDR3 spans 14 amino acids. Trimming removed 3 bases at V and 1 base at J, with 10 bases between. CDR1 and CDR2 (germline): LGHNT, FRNRAP.

This sequence joins TRBV27 and TRBJ2-7, with a possible D match to TRBD1 (6 bases). The V and J ends lost 6 bases and 5 bases respectively, with 8 bases between them. Germline lookup yields CDR1 MNHEY and CDR2 SMNVEV (reference sequence). The CDR3 contains 11 residues. The CDR3 bases are TGTGCCAGCAGCAGGGGAAACGAGCAGTACTTC. It specifies CASSRGNEQYF.

The V call is TRBV7-2, the J call TRBJ2-7, with unresolved D. V gave up 1 base and J gave up 3 bases, with 10 bases separating them. The CDR3 extends over 14 amino acids. Per germline, CDR1 SGHTA and CDR2 FQGNSA. In DNA form, the CDR3 reads TGTGCCAGCAGCTTAGGGCAGGTGATCTACGAGCAGTACTTC. Its protein product is CASSLGQVIYEQYF.

This clone was recorded only once. V usage is TRBV6-1 and J usage is TRBJ1-2; the match to TRBD1 covers 9 bases. V lost 6 bases to trimming and J lost 8 bases; unmatched junction nucleotides: 7. The CDR3 loop spans 13 amino acids. Germline CDR1 is MNHNS and CDR2 is SASEGT. The CDR3, as DNA: TGTGCCAGCAGGAGACAGGGGGAAGACGGCTACACCTTC. It yields the protein CASRRQGEDGYTF.

This chain joins TRBV25-1 and TRBJ1-6, with D perhaps TRBD1 (5 bases). The CDR3 spans 16 residues. V lost 3 bases and J 9 bases, leaving 18 bases between the germline ends. From germline, CDR1 is MGHDK and CDR2 SYGVNS. The DNA for the CDR3 is TGTGCCAGCAGTGAGCCGTCGACAGAAGGGATTTCACCCCTCCACTTT. Its protein is CASSEPSTEGISPLHF.

This chain links TRBV18 with TRBJ1-2, with D possibly matching TRBD1 (5 bases). V was trimmed by 6 bases and J by 4 bases, leaving 18 bases between them. The CDR3 sequence is 15 residues long. Germline lookup yields CDR1 KGHSH and CDR2 LQKENI. The CDR3 region is CASSAYNRGGYGYTF. The CDR3 nucleotides read TGTGCCAGCTCGGCCTACAACCGCGGGGGCTATGGCTACACCTTC.

J is TRBJ2-7 and V is TRBV7-2, with 16 nucleotides matching TRBD2. Per the germline V gene, CDR1 is SGHTA and CDR2 is FQGNSA. J was trimmed by 7 bases and V by 5 bases; bases with no gene match: 8. This CDR3 has 16 amino acids. CDR3 DNA sequence: TGTGCCAGCAGCATAAGGGGACTAGCGGGAGGGGGGGAGCAGTACTTC. Protein product: CASSIRGLAGGGEQYF.

V and J are TRBV30 and TRBJ1-2; D is undetermined. The V gene lost 3 bases and the J gene lost 8 bases, with 10 bases spanning the gap. The CDR3 has 11 amino acids. Germline V CDR1 and CDR2: GTSNPN, SVGIG (reference sequence). The CDR3 loop reads CAWSREDGYTF. DNA of the CDR3: TGTGCCTGGAGCCGGGAGGACGGCTACACCTTC.

The chain uses TRBV6-4 and TRBJ2-6, with D perhaps matching TRBD1 (6 bases). Trimming pared 0 bases from V and 1 base from J, leaving 7 bases between. CDR3 length: 16 residues. CDR1 MRHNA and CDR2 SNTAGT come from the germline V gene. The CDR3 reads CASSDSGGSGANVLTF. DNA for the CDR3: TGTGCCAGCAGTGACTCAGGGGGTTCTGGGGCCAACGTCCTGACTTTC.

V and J are TRBV2 and TRBJ2-3; D is possibly TRBD2 (6 bases). The CDR3 is 10 amino acids. Germline-derived CDR1 and CDR2 are SNHLY and FYNNEI. V gave up 8 bases and J gave up 7 bases, with 7 bases separating them. CDR3 nucleotides: TGTGCCAGCGGGGGGAATACGCAGTATTTT. Translated, it gives CASGGNTQYF.

The V and J genes are TRBV5-1 and TRBJ2-1, with D possibly matching TRBD2 (5 bases). Trimming shortened V by 4 bases and J by 0 bases, and 23 bases separated the two germline ends. The CDR3 totals 19 residues. Germline CDR1 and CDR2: SGHRS and YFSETQ. CDR3 loop: CASSVLPFVSGSSYNEQFF. The CDR3 bases are TGCGCCAGCAGCGTCCTTCCCTTTGTAAGCGGAAGCTCCTACAATGAGCAGTTCTTC.

V is TRBV25-1 and J is TRBJ1-5; 7 positions match TRBD1. This CDR3 comprises 15 residues. The trim removed 1 base at V and 3 bases at J, leaving 3 bases unmatched. Germline loops: CDR1 MGHDK, CDR2 SYGVNS. CDR3 protein: CASSESTGPNQPQHF. In DNA form, the CDR3 reads TGTGCCAGCAGTGAATCGACAGGGCCCAATCAGCCCCAGCATTTT.

CDR3 sequence (DNA): TGTGCCAGCAGTTCAAGGGACAGGGGAGCAGATACGCAGTATTTT. Translation gives CASSSRDRGADTQYF. This chain joins TRBV6-1 and TRBJ2-3; 10 bases match TRBD1. Germline V gene sequence: CDR1 MNHNS, CDR2 SASEGT. V shed 5 bases, J shed 4 bases, and the junction held 6 bases outside the gene matches. This CDR3 spans 15 amino acids.

This sequence joins TRBV7-8 and TRBJ2-7; 8 bases line up with TRBD2. Germline V CDR1 and CDR2: SGHVS, FQNEAQ. V gave up 3 bases and J gave up 5 bases; unmatched junction bases: 3. This CDR3 has 13 residues. The CDR3 DNA is TGTGCCAGCAGCTTTAGCGGGGCCCACGAGCAGTACTTC. It translates to CASSFSGAHEQYF.

The chain employs TRBV5-4 and TRBJ2-1; 8 nucleotides align to TRBD2. Trimming removed 3 bases from V and 3 bases from J; junction bases left unmatched: 5. CDR1 is SGHNT and CDR2 is YYREEE in the germline V gene (reference sequence). The CDR3 is 15 residues long. In nucleotides, the CDR3 is TGTGCCAGCAGCTCCCCTAGCGGGCACTACAATGAGCAGTTCTTC. This sequence encodes CASSSPSGHYNEQFF.

This clone appeared once. V gene TRBV5-1 combines with J gene TRBJ2-3; 7 positions agree with TRBD2. Germline trimming cut 7 bases from V and 5 bases from J; bases unmatched to any gene: 13. From germline, CDR1 is SGHRS and CDR2 YFSETQ. The CDR3 is 15 residues long. CDR3 DNA: TGCGCCAGCCGTACTAGCGTTCAGTTGAGAGATACGCAGTATTTT. It encodes CASRTSVQLRDTQYF.

The genes are TRBV5-1 and TRBJ2-6; D remains unclear. The CDR3 sequence is 16 residues long. V shed 0 bases and J shed 0 bases, with 7 bases lying between them. The V gene's germline CDR1 is SGHRS and CDR2 YFSETQ. CDR3 region: CASSLDRFSGANVLTF. CDR3 in DNA: TGCGCCAGCAGCTTGGACAGATTCTCTGGGGCCAACGTCCTGACTTTC.

The rearrangement joins TRBV9 to TRBJ2-1; 8 nucleotides agree with TRBD2. The CDR3 is 15 residues long. Per the germline V gene, CDR1 is SGDLS and CDR2 is YYNGEE. The trim removed 0 bases at V and 7 bases at J, leaving 6 bases unmatched. The CDR3 region has the DNA TGTGCCAGCAGCGTAGCTCTCCGGGAGGGGAATGAGCAGTTCTTC. It yields the protein CASSVALREGNEQFF.

Comments on this clone: The germline gene is not matched at one end of the junction; a read error may be the cause. Other DNA sequences in the same sample also yield this CDR3. This CDR3 is CASRREAYTEAFF. The DNA for the CDR3 is TGCGCCAGCAGGAGGGAGGCCTACACTGAAGCTTTCTTT. The chain combines TRBV7-9 with TRBJ1-1; D remains ambiguous. The germline V gene encodes CDR1 SEHNR and CDR2 FQNEAQ (reference sequence). The CDR3 totals 13 residues.

V and J are TRBV21-1 and TRBJ2-3; the D segment call TRBD1 is taken from the table without a DNA check. TRBV21-1 is a recognized pseudogene. This CDR3 has 14 residues. The CDR3 region has the DNA TGTGCCAGCAGCACTTGGGACAGGGAAGATACGCAGTATTTT. Protein sequence: CASSTWDREDTQYF.

This sequence joins TRBV27 and TRBJ1-2; 7 positions agree with TRBD1. Germline CDR1 is MNHEY and CDR2 is SMNVEV (reference sequence). With V trimmed by 5 bases and J by 2 bases, 5 bases remained unmatched. This CDR3 comprises 14 residues. DNA for the CDR3: TGTGCCAGCAGTGAAGGGGGCGCCAACTATGGCTACACCTTC. Encoded protein: CASSEGGANYGYTF.

As regards this clone: The junction differs from germline at one of its ends, possibly a read error. The CDR3 loop is CASSTRTENTEAFF. In DNA form, the CDR3 reads TGTGCTAGCAGTACTAGGACGGAAAACACTGAAGCTTTCTTT. This chain links TRBV27 with TRBJ1-1; D not certain. CDR1 is MNHEY, CDR2 SMNVEV, per germline (reference sequence). The CDR3 is 14 residues long.

The V gene is TRBV7-6, the J gene TRBJ2-3; 7 nucleotides agree with TRBD1. The CDR3 runs 15 residues. Germline CDR1 and CDR2: SGHVS and FNYEAQ. V was clipped by 5 bases and J by 2 bases; unmatched bases: 7. Here the CDR3 DNA reads TGTGCCAGCAGCCCCATCGGGACAGACACAGATACGCAGTATTTT. Its protein product is CASSPIGTDTDTQYF.

The rearrangement joins TRBV5-1 to TRBJ2-7; 11 bases agree with TRBD1. Germline assignment: CDR1 SGHRS and CDR2 YFSETQ. The V and J ends lost 4 bases and 1 base, in that order; junction bases with no gene match: 4. The CDR3 loop spans 15 amino acids. In DNA, the CDR3 is TGCGCCAGCAGCCCCGGACAGGGGGCATCCTACGAGCAGTACTTC. This codes for CASSPGQGASYEQYF.